The present entry profiles one TCR beta chain with its context. As yet, its antigen is unknown. The source of the sample is a study of blood T cells in healthy people across ages. Study-level points and caveats: Observed TCR beta diversity per million T cells went down as age went up. This fall followed a roughly linear course with age.

Sample-barcoded 5' priming and a J-beta primer mix drove a second PCR of roughly 6 to 12 cycles. From the 5' RACE reads, TCRdb called clonotypes with MiXCR, one entry per CDR3 protein. This sample has hundreds of thousands of distinct CDR3 sequences, with about 48% found just once. Sample: blood. This clonotype was sampled from a young man in good health.

The CDR3 spells CASSYGRDSYEQYF. The CDR3 DNA reads as TGTGCCAGCAGTTACGGACGGGACTCCTACGAGCAGTACTTC. The chain links TRBV6-5 to TRBJ2-7, with D perhaps TRBD2 (5 bases). The CDR3 is 14 residues long. Trimming shortened V by 2 bases and J by 0 bases, and 8 bases separated the two germline ends. Germline V gives CDR1 MNHEY, CDR2 SVGAGI.